One sample yielded the 20 T cell receptor beta chains listed below, sequenced in a study of OX40 agonist ivuxolimab in advanced cancers. Libraries were prepared by immunoSEQ multiplex PCR; TCRdb keeps only in-frame clonotypes and omits some of them. The data hold approximately 46,000 clones, with approximately 80% observed a single time. Source: CD4+ or CD8+ T cells sorted from blood, taken in a trial of the OX40 agonist ivuxolimab. The receptors come from an adult with an advanced solid tumor such as melanoma, head and neck, liver or kidney cancer.

The chain is built from TRBV5-6 and TRBJ2-3; 14 bases line up with TRBD2. V shed 4 bases, J shed 2 bases, and the junction held 12 bases outside the gene matches. CDR1 is SGHDT and CDR2 is YYEEEE in the germline V gene. This CDR3 is 19 amino acids long. The DNA of the CDR3 is TGTGCCAGCAGCACATCCGGGACTAGCGGGAGTCGGGACACAGATACGCAGTATTTT. This gives the protein CASSTSGTSGSRDTDTQYF.

This chain links TRBV27 with TRBJ1-2; a weak D match, TRBD1 (5 bases). V lost 6 bases and J lost 8, with 19 bases in between. CDR3 size: 14 residues. Per germline, CDR1 MNHEY and CDR2 SMNVEV (reference sequence). The CDR3 protein is CASRPSGGAGGYTF. Written as DNA, the CDR3 is TGTGCCAGCAGGCCCTCGGGAGGGGCGGGAGGCTACACCTTC.

The chain is built from TRBV28 and TRBJ1-2; 7 bases fit TRBD1. Germline assignment: CDR1 MDHEN and CDR2 SYDVKM. This CDR3 is built from 14 residues. V was pared by 6 bases and J by 6 bases, with 10 bases of the junction left unmatched. CDR3 sequence: CASRSGQDWNGYTF. The CDR3 DNA reads as TGTGCCAGCAGGAGTGGACAGGATTGGAATGGCTACACCTTC.

The chain uses TRBV19 and TRBJ2-7; possible D gene TRBD2, 6 bases. The germline V and J ends were trimmed by 2 bases and 2 bases, with 10 bases remaining between them. The CDR3 has 14 amino acids. The V gene's germline CDR1 is LNHDA and CDR2 SQIVND (reference sequence). This CDR3 is CASSINPGAYEQYF. CDR3 bases: TGTGCCAGTAGTATAAATCCGGGGGCCTACGAGCAGTACTTC.

The CDR3 DNA reads as TGTGCCAGCAGTTTAGCACAGGGAGGGAATGGCTACACCTTC. Amino acids: CASSLAQGGNGYTF. The V call is TRBV28, the J call TRBJ1-2, with D perhaps TRBD1 (6 bases). The CDR3 has 14 residues. The ends were cut back, 2 bases at V and 6 bases at J, with 13 bases in the middle. Germline V gives CDR1 MDHEN, CDR2 SYDVKM.

The V call is TRBV19, the J call TRBJ2-2; TRBD1 aligns across 12 bases. The length of the CDR3 is 15 residues. Germline CDR1 and CDR2: LNHDA and SQIVND (reference sequence). Losses at the gene ends were 4 bases for V and 3 bases for J; bases not matched to a gene: 0. CDR3 loop: CASSRDRGHTGELFF. The CDR3 DNA reads TGTGCCAGTAGTAGGGACAGGGGGCACACCGGGGAGCTGTTTTTT.

The chain uses TRBV5-1 and TRBJ2-1; tentative D call: TRBD2 (6 bases). The V gene lost 2 bases and the J gene lost 5 bases, with 14 bases spanning the gap. From germline, CDR1 is SGHRS and CDR2 YFSETQ. This CDR3 is built from 15 residues. CDR3 nucleotides: TGCGCCAGCAGCTTTGGGCGTGGGGGGAACAATGAGCAGTTCTTC. This gives the protein CASSFGRGGNNEQFF.

The gene calls are TRBV2 and TRBJ1-2, with a possible D match to TRBD1 (6 bases). Trimming took off 10 bases at V and 6 bases at J, with 18 bases between the two ends. The CDR3 sequence is 13 residues long. Germline loops: CDR1 SNHLY, CDR2 FYNNEI. The DNA for the CDR3 is TGTGCCACAGGTCGGAGGAACAGGGATGGCTACACCTTC. Its translation: CATGRRNRDGYTF.

The genes are TRBV18 and TRBJ2-7; D is possibly TRBD2 (5 bases). CDR1 is KGHSH and CDR2 is LQKENI in the germline V gene. There are 16 residues in the CDR3. The V and J ends lost 2 bases and 5 bases respectively, with 19 bases between them. CDR3 in amino acids: CASSPRLADQVNEQYF. As DNA, the CDR3 is TGTGCCAGCTCACCAAGGCTAGCAGACCAGGTAAACGAGCAGTACTTC. Filled out from reference TRBV18 and TRBJ2-7, the complete variable domain reads NAGVMQNPRHLVRRRGQEARLRCSPMKGHSHVYWYRQLPEEGLKFMVYLQKENIIDESGMPKERFSAEFPKEGPSILRIQQVVRGDSAAYFCASSPRLADQVNEQYFGPGTRLTVT.

V usage is TRBV19 and J usage is TRBJ1-2; D unclear. The CDR3 spans 13 residues. Germline CDR1 and CDR2: LNHDA and SQIVND (reference sequence). The V and J ends lost 5 bases and 1 base respectively, with 8 bases between them. The CDR3, as DNA: TGTGCCAGTAGTTACAGCTTTAACTATGGCTACACCTTC. This encodes CASSYSFNYGYTF.

In its sample, this clone was seen a few times. The same CDR3 can be traced to other DNA sequences in this sample. This CDR3 is CASSPREDTEAFF. The CDR3 DNA reads TGTGCCAGCTCACCACGTGAGGACACTGAAGCTTTCTTT. The V gene is TRBV18, the J gene TRBJ1-1; no clear D. The CDR3 loop spans 13 amino acids. CDR1 KGHSH and CDR2 LQKENI come from the germline V gene. The ends were cut back, 1 base at V and 3 bases at J, with 6 bases in the middle.

The chain links TRBV28 to TRBJ1-5, with TRBD1 identical over 11 bases. With V trimmed by 3 bases and J by 8 bases, 6 bases remained unmatched. This CDR3 is built from 15 residues. CDR1 MDHEN and CDR2 SYDVKM come from the germline V gene. In DNA, the CDR3 is TGTGCCAGCAGTTTCGGACAGGGGGCTTGGAAGCCCCAGCATTTT. As protein: CASSFGQGAWKPQHF.

The chain couples TRBV5-1 to TRBJ2-7; 8 nucleotides match TRBD1. There are 15 residues in the CDR3. The V and J ends lost 4 bases and 5 bases, in that order; junction bases with no gene match: 11. Germline-derived CDR1 and CDR2 are SGHRS and YFSETQ. The CDR3 DNA sequence: TGCGCCAGCAGCGGGTCGGGGCAGGGGGCAAACGAGCAGTACTTC. Translated, it gives CASSGSGQGANEQYF.

This rearrangement joins TRBV28 to TRBJ1-2; the match to TRBD1 covers 11 bases. Trimming at V came to 7 bases and at J to 6 bases, leaving 7 bases not matched to a gene. Germline CDR1 MDHEN, CDR2 SYDVKM. The CDR3 spans 14 residues. The CDR3 region is CASNEDRGRHGYTF. CDR3 nucleotides: TGTGCCAGCAATGAGGACAGGGGGCGGCATGGCTACACCTTC.

The J gene is TRBJ2-1, the V gene TRBV5-1; D remains unclear. From germline, CDR1 is SGHRS and CDR2 YFSETQ. Trimming left V 0 bases short and J 6 bases short, with 10 bases between. The CDR3 extends over 14 amino acids. The CDR3 DNA follows: TGCGCCAGCAGCTTGGCCTCAGGCCTCAATGAGCAGTTCTTC. It codes for CASSLASGLNEQFF.

The chain couples TRBV7-7 to TRBJ2-7; 7 bases are shared with TRBD2. The germline CDR1 and CDR2 sequences are SSHAT and FNYEAQ (reference sequence). Trimming removed 5 bases from V and 5 bases from J; junction bases left unmatched: 12. CDR3 size: 15 residues. The CDR3 region has the DNA TGTGCCAGCAGCCTCCGATGGGGGGGAATGGACGAGCAGTACTTC. It translates to CASSLRWGGMDEQYF.

The chain has TRBV7-9 and TRBJ2-3, with D tentatively TRBD1 (7 bases). V was trimmed by 1 base and J by 1 base, leaving 12 bases between them. CDR3 length equals 16 residues. Germline V lookup: CDR1 SEHNR, CDR2 FQNEAQ (reference sequence). CDR3 in amino acids: CASSLEARGGTDTQYF. Written as DNA, the CDR3 is TGTGCCAGCAGCTTAGAGGCCAGGGGGGGCACAGATACGCAGTATTTT.

This clone was counted a few times. The rearrangement joins TRBV2 to TRBJ2-7, with D maybe TRBD2 (5 bases). Per the germline V gene, CDR1 is SNHLY and CDR2 is FYNNEI. The CDR3 is 15 residues long. V shed 2 bases and J shed 1 base, with 12 bases lying between them. The CDR3 loop is CASSESGRGSYEQYF. The CDR3 bases are TGTGCCAGCAGTGAATCCGGTCGAGGGTCCTACGAGCAGTACTTC.

This chain joins TRBV6-6 and TRBJ1-2, with a tentative D call TRBD1 (5 bases). V was pared by 5 bases and J by 0 bases, with 16 bases between. The CDR3 length is 16 residues. In germline, CDR1 is MNHNY, CDR2 SVGAGI (reference sequence). Here the CDR3 DNA reads TGTGCCAGCAGTCTTCCTACAGGTCAAGCTAACTATGGCTACACCTTC. Its protein product is CASSLPTGQANYGYTF.

V and J are TRBV5-1 and TRBJ1-1; 7 bases line up with TRBD1. This CDR3 has 15 amino acids. J gave up 4 bases and V 2 bases, and 8 bases lay outside the gene matches. From germline, CDR1 is SGHRS and CDR2 YFSETQ. Here the CDR3 DNA reads TGCGCCAGCAGCTTTTCACCAGGGGGAAGCACTGAAGCTTTCTTT. Amino acids: CASSFSPGGSTEAFF. The full variable domain, completed using reference TRBV5-1 and TRBJ1-1, is KAGVTQTPRYLIKTRGQQVTLSCSPISGHRSVSWYQQTPGQGLQFLFEYFSETQRNKGNFPGRFSGRQFSNSRSEMNVSTLELGDSALYLCASSFSPGGSTEAFFGQGTRLTVV.